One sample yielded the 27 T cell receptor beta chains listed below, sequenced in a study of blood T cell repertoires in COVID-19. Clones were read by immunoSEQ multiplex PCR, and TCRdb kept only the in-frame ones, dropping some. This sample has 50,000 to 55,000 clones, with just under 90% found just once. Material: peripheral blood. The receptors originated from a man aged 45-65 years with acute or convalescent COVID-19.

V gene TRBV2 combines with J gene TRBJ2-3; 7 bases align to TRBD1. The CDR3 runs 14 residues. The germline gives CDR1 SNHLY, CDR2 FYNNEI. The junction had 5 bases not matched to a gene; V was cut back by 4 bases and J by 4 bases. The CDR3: CASSVEGAADTQYF. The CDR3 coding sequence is TGTGCCAGCAGTGTCGAGGGGGCGGCAGATACGCAGTATTTT.

The CDR3 loop is CASRRRESSYEQYF. The CDR3 nucleotides are TGTGCCAGCCGGAGGCGGGAGAGCTCCTACGAGCAGTACTTC. The rearrangement joins TRBV6-5 to TRBJ2-7; 7 nucleotides match TRBD2. The CDR3 spans 14 residues. Germline lookup yields CDR1 MNHEY and CDR2 SVGAGI. V lost 8 bases and J lost 0; bases outside the gene matches: 7.

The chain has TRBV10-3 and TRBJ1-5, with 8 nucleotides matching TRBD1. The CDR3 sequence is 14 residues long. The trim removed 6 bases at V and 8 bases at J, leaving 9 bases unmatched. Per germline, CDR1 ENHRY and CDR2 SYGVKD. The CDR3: CAISRTGTAEPQHF. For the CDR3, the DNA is TGTGCCATCAGCCGGACAGGGACTGCTGAGCCCCAGCATTTT.

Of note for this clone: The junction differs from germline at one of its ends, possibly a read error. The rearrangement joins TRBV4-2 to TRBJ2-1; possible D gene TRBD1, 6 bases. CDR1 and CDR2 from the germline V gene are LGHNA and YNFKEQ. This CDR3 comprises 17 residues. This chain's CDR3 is CASSQVSYPQGKNGQFF. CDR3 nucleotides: TGTGCCAGCAGCCAAGTCAGTTACCCCCAGGGGAAAAATGGGCAGTTCTTC.

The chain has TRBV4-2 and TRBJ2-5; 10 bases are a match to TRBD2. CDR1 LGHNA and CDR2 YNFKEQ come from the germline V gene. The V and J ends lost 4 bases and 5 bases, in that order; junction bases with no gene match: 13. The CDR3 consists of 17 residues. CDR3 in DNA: TGTGCCAGCAGCCCCCGAGGAGCGGGGGGGCCGGGGGAGACCCAGTACTTC. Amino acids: CASSPRGAGGPGETQYF.

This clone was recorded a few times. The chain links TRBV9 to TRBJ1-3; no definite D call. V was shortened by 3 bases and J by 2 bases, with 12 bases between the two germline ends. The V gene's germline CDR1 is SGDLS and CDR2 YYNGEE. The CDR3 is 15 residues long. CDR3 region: CASSALGAAGNTIYF. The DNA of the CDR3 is TGTGCCAGCAGCGCCCTAGGAGCGGCTGGAAACACCATATATTTT. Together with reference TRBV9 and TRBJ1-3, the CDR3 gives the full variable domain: DSGVTQTPKHLITATGQRVTLRCSPRSGDLSVYWYQQSLDQGLQFLIQYYNGEERAKGNILERFSAQQFPDLHSELNLSSLELGDSALYFCASSALGAAGNTIYFGEGSWLTVV.

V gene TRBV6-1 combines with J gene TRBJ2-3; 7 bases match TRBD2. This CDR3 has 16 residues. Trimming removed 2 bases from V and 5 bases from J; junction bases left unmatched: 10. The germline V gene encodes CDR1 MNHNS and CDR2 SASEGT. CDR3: CASSEFAAGAGDTQYF. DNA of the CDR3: TGTGCCAGCAGTGAATTTGCGGCGGGAGCCGGAGATACGCAGTATTTT.

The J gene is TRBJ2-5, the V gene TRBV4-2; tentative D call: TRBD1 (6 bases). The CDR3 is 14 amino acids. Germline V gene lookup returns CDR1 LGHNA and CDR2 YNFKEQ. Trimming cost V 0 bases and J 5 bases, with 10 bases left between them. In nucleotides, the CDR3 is TGTGCCAGCAGCCAAGAGGGGGCATGGGAGACCCAGTACTTC. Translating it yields CASSQEGAWETQYF.

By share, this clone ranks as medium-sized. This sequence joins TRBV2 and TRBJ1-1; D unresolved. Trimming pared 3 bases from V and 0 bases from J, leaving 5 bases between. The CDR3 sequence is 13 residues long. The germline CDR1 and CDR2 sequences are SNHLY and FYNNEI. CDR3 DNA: TGTGCCAGCAGTGACACAATGAACACTGAAGCTTTCTTT. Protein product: CASSDTMNTEAFF.

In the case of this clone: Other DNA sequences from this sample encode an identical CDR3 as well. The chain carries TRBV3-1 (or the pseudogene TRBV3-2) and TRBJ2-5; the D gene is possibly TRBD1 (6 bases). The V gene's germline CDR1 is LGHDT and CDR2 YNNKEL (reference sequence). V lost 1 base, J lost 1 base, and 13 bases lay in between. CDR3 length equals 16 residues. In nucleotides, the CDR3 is TGTGCCAGCAGCCAAGGGGGGCCGACAGGCCAAGAGACCCAGTACTTC. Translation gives CASSQGGPTGQETQYF.

The CDR3 spells CASSPRGTNEKLFF. CDR3 DNA: TGTGCCAGCTCACCTCGGGGTACAAATGAAAAACTGTTTTTT. This chain connects TRBV18 to TRBJ1-4; no firm D call. From germline, CDR1 is KGHSH and CDR2 LQKENI. The CDR3 contains 14 residues. Trimming removed 3 bases at V and 5 bases at J, with 10 bases between. Full variable domain (remainder filled in from reference TRBV18 and TRBJ1-4): NAGVMQNPRHLVRRRGQEARLRCSPMKGHSHVYWYRQLPEEGLKFMVYLQKENIIDESGMPKERFSAEFPKEGPSILRIQQVVRGDSAAYFCASSPRGTNEKLFFGSGTQLSVL.

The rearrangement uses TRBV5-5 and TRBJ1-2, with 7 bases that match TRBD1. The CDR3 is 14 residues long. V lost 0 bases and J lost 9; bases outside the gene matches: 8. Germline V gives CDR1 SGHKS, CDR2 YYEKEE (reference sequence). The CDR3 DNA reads TGTGCCAGCAGCTTGGGACAGGGTTTGAATAGCTACACCTTC. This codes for CASSLGQGLNSYTF.

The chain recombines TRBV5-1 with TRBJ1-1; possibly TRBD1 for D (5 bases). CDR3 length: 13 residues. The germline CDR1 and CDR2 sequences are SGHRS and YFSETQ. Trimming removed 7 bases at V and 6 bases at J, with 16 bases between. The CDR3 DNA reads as TGCGCCAGCCGCCCGCAGGGCCAATCTGAAGCTTTCTTT. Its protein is CASRPQGQSEAFF.

This CDR3 reads CASSQGQEAFF. For the CDR3, the DNA is TGTGCCAGCAGCCAAGGACAGGAAGCTTTCTTT. The chain couples TRBV14 to TRBJ1-1; weak D call: TRBD1 (5 bases). Germline V gene sequence: CDR1 SGHDN, CDR2 FVKESK. The CDR3 sequence is 11 residues long. Trimming took off 1 base at V and 8 bases at J, with 5 bases between the two ends.

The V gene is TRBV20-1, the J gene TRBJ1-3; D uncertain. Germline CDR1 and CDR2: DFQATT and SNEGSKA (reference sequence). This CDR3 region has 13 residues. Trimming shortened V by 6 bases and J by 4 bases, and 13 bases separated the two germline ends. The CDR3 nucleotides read TGCAGTGCCAGTTTGGAGGTCGGAAACACCATATATTTT. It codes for CSASLEVGNTIYF.

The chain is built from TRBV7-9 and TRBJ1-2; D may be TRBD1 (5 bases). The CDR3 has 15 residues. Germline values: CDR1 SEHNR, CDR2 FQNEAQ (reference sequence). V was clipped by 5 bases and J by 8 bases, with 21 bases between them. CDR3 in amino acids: CASSLLNSQVGGYTF. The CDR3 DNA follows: TGTGCCAGCAGCCTTCTAAATTCACAGGTCGGCGGCTACACCTTC.

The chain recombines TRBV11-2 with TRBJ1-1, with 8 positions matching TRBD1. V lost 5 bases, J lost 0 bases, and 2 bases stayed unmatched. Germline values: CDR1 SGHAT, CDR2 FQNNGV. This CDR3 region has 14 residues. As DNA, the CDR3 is TGTGCCAGCAGCGCGGACAGGGTGAACACTGAAGCTTTCTTT. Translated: CASSADRVNTEAFF.

CDR3 loop: CSPGGKDGYTF. CDR3 nucleotide sequence: TGCAGCCCCGGGGGGAAAGATGGCTACACCTTC. The rearrangement joins TRBV20-1 to TRBJ1-2, with a weak D call TRBD1 (5 bases). The germline gives CDR1 DFQATT, CDR2 SNEGSKA (reference sequence). The CDR3 totals 11 residues.

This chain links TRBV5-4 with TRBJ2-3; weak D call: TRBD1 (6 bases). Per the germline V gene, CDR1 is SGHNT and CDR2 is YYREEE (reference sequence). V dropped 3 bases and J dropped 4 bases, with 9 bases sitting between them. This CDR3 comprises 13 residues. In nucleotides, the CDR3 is TGTGCCAGCAGCTCTACAGGGTCAGATACGCAGTATTTT. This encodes CASSSTGSDTQYF. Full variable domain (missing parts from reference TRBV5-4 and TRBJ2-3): ETGVTQSPTHLIKTRGQQVTLRCSSQSGHNTVSWYQQALGQGPQFIFQYYREEENGRGNFPPRFSGLQFPNYSSELNVNALELDDSALYLCASSSTGSDTQYFGPGTRLTVL.

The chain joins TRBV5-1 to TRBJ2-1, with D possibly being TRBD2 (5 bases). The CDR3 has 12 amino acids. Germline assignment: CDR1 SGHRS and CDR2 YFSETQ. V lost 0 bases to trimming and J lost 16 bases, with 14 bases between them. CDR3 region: CASSLGLGNSFF. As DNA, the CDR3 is TGCGCCAGCAGCTTGGGTCTCGGGAACTCTTTCTTC.

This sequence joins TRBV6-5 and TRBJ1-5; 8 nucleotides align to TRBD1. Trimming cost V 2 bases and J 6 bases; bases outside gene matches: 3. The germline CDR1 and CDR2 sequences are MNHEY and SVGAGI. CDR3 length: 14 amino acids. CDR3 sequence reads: CASSYRDRGQPQHF. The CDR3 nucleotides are TGTGCCAGCAGTTACCGCGACAGGGGTCAGCCCCAGCATTTT.

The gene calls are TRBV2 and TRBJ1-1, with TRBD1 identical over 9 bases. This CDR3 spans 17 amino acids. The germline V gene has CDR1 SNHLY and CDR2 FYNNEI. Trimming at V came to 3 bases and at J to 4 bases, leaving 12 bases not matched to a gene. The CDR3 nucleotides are TGTGCCAGCAGTGATTCGATGTGGGGACAGGGTATCACTGAAGCTTTCTTT. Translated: CASSDSMWGQGITEAFF.

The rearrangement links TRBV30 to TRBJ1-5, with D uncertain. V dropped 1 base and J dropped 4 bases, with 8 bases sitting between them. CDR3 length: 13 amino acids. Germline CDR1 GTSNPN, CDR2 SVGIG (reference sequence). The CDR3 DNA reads TGTGCCTGGAGTGGCGGGTGGAATCAGCCCCAGCATTTT. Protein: CAWSGGWNQPQHF.

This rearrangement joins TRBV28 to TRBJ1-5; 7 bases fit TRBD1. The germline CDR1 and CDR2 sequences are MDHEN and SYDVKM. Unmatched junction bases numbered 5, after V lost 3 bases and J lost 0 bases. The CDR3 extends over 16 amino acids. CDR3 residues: CASSFPQGGSNQPQHF. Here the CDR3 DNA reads TGTGCCAGCAGTTTTCCGCAGGGGGGTAGCAATCAGCCCCAGCATTTT. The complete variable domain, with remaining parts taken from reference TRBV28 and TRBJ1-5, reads DVKVTQSSRYLVKRTGEKVFLECVQDMDHENMFWYRQDPGLGLRLIYFSYDVKMKEKGDIPEGYSVSREKKERFSLILESASTNQTSMYLCASSFPQGGSNQPQHFGDGTRLSIL.

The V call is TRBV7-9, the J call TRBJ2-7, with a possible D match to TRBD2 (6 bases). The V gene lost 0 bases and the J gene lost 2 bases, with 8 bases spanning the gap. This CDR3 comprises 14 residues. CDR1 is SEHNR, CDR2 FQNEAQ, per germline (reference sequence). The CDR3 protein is CASSLAGGPYEQYF. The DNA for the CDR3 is TGTGCCAGCAGCTTAGCGGGAGGCCCCTACGAGCAGTACTTC.

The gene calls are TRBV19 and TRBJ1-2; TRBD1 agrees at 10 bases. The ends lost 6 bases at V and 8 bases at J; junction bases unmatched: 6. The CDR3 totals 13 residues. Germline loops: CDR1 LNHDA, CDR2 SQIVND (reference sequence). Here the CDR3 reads CASRTGGAWGYTF. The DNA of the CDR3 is TGTGCCAGTAGGACAGGGGGCGCGTGGGGCTACACCTTC.

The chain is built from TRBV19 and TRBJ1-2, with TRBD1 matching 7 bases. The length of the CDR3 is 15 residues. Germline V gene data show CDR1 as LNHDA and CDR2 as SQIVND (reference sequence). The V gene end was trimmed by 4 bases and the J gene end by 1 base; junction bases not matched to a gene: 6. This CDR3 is CASSTDRALNYGYTF. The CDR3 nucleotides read TGTGCCAGTAGTACCGACAGGGCCCTTAACTATGGCTACACCTTC. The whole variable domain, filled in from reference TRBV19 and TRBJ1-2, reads DGGITQSPKYLFRKEGQNVTLSCEQNLNHDAMYWYRQDPGQGLRLIYYSQIVNDFQKGDIAEGYSVSREKKESFPLTVTSAQKNPTAFYLCASSTDRALNYGYTFGSGTRLTVV.